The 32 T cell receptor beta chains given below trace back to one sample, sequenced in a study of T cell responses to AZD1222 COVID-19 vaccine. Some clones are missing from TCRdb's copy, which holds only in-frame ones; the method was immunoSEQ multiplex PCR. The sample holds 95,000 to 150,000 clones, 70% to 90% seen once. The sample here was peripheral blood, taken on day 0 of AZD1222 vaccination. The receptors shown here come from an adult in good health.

The CDR3 is CASISSWGPGYTF. The CDR3 region has the DNA TGTGCCAGCATATCTAGCTGGGGTCCTGGCTACACCTTC. This chain joins TRBV6-5 and TRBJ1-2; D gene unclear. CDR1 MNHEY and CDR2 SVGAGI come from the germline V gene. This CDR3 region has 13 residues. V lost 7 bases and J 7 bases, leaving 16 bases between the germline ends.

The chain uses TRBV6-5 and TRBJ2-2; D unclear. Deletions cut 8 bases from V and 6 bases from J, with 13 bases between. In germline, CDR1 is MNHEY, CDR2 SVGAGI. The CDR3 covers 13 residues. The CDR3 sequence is CASSPPLSGELFF. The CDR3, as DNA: TGTGCCAGCTCCCCCCCACTGTCCGGGGAGCTGTTTTTT.

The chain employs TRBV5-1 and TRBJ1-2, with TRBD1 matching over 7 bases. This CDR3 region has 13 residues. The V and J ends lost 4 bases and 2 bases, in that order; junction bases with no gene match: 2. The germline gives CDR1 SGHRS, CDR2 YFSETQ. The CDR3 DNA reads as TGCGCCAGCAGCGACAGGGCGAACTATGGCTACACCTTC. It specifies CASSDRANYGYTF.

CDR3 nucleotide sequence: TGTGCCATCAGGGACAGGGGAGGACAGCCCCAGCATTTT. This sequence encodes CAIRDRGGQPQHF. The rearrangement uses TRBV10-3 and TRBJ1-5, with 9 bases lining up with TRBD1. The CDR3 is 13 amino acids. Losses at the gene ends were 6 bases for V and 7 bases for J; bases not matched to a gene: 4. CDR1 and CDR2 from the germline V gene are ENHRY and SYGVKD.

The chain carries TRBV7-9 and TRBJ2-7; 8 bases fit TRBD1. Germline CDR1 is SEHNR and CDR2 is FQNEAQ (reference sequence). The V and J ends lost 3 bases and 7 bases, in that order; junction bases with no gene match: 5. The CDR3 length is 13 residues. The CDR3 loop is CASSFRGQGEQYF. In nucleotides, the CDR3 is TGTGCCAGCAGCTTCAGGGGGCAAGGGGAGCAGTACTTC.

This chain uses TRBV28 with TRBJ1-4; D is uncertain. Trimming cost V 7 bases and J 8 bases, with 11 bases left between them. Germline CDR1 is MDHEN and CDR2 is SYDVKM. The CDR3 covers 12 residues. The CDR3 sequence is CASKNNGEKLFF. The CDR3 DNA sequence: TGTGCCAGCAAAAATAATGGAGAAAAACTGTTTTTT.

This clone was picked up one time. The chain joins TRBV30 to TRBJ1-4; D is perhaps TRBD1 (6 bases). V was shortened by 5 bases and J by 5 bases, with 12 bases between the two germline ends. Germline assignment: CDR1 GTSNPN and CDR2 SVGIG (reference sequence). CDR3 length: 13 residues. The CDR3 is CAWCGDNNEKLFF. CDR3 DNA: TGTGCCTGGTGTGGGGACAACAATGAAAAACTGTTTTTT.

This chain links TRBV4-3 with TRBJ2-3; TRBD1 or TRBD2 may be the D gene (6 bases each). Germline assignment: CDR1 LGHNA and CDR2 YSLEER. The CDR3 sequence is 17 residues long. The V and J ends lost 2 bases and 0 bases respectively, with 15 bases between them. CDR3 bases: TGCGCCAGCAGCCAAACCCCTAGGGGGACTAGCACAGATACGCAGTATTTT. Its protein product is CASSQTPRGTSTDTQYF.

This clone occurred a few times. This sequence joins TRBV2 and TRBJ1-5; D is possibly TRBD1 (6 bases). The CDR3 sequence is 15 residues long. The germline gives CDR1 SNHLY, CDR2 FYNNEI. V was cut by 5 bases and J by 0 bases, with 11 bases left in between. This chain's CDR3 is CASSLGTNSNQPQHF. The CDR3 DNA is TGTGCCAGCAGTCTCGGGACAAATAGCAATCAGCCCCAGCATTTT.

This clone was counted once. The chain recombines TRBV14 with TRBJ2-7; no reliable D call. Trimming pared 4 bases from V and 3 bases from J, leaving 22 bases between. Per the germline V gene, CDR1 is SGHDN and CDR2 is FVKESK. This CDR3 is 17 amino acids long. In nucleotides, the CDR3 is TGTGCCAGCAGCCCGGTCAGCTTCCGGAGCAGAGACTACGAGCAGTACTTC. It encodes CASSPVSFRSRDYEQYF.

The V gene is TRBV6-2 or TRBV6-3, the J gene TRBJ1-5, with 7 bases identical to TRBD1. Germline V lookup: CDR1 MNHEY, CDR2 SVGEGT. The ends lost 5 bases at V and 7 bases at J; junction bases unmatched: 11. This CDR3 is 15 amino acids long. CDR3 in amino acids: CASSKAPTGKQPQHF. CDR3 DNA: TGTGCCAGCAGTAAGGCCCCGACAGGGAAACAGCCCCAGCATTTT.

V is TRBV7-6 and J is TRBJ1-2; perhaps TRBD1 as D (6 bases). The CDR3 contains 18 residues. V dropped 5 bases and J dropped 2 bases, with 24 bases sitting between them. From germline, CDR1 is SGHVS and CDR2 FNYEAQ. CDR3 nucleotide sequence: TGTGCCAGCAGCCCCCAGGGGTCCGATGTTTTCGTAAACTATGGCTACACCTTC. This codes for CASSPQGSDVFVNYGYTF. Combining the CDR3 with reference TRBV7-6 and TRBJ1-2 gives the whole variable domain GAGVSQSPRYKVTKRGQDVALRCDPISGHVSLYWYRQALGQGPEFLTYFNYEAQQDKSGLPNDRFSAERPEGSISTLTIQRTEQRDSAMYRCASSPQGSDVFVNYGYTFGSGTRLTVV.

The CDR3 region has the DNA TGTGCCAGCAGCCAAGCGTCGGGCTCCTACGAGCAGTACTTC. Its protein product is CASSQASGSYEQYF. V usage is TRBV3-1 (or the pseudogene TRBV3-2) and J usage is TRBJ2-7; no reliable D call. The CDR3 sequence is 14 residues long. Germline V lookup: CDR1 LGHDT, CDR2 YNNKEL (reference sequence). V gave up 1 base and J gave up 0 bases, with 7 bases separating them.

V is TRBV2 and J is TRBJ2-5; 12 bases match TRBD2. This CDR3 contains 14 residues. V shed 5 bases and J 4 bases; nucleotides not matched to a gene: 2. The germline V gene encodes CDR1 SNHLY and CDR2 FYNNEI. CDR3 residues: CASSKLAGGETQYF. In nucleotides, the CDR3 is TGTGCCAGCAGTAAACTAGCGGGGGGAGAGACCCAGTACTTC.

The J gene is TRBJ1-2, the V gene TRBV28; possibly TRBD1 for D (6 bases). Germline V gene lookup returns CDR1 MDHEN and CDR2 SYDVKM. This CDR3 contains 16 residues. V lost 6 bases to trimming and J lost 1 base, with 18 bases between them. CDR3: CASSGPTGPFNYGYTF. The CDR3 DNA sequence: TGTGCCAGCAGCGGGCCTACAGGGCCCTTTAACTATGGCTACACCTTC.

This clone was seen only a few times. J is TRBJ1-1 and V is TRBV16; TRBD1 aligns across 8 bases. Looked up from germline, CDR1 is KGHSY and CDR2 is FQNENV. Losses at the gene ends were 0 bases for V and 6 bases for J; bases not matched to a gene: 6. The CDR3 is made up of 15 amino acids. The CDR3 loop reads CASSQSAQGAAEAFF. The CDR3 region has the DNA TGTGCCAGCAGCCAATCGGCCCAGGGGGCCGCTGAAGCTTTCTTT. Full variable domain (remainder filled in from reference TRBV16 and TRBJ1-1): GEEVAQTPKHLVRGEGQKAKLYCAPIKGHSYVFWYQQVLKNEFKFLISFQNENVFDETGMPKERFSAKCLPNSPCSLEIQATKLEDSAVYFCASSQSAQGAAEAFFGQGTRLTVV.

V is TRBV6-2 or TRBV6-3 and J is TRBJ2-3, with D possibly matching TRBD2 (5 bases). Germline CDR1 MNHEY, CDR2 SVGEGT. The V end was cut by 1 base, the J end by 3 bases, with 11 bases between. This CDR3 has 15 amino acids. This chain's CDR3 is CASSYFGRGTDTQYF. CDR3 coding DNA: TGTGCCAGCAGTTACTTCGGACGAGGGACAGATACGCAGTATTTT.

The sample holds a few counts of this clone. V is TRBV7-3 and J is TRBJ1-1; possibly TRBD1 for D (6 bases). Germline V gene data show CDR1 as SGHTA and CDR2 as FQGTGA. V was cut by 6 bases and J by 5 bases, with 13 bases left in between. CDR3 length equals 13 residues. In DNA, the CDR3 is TGTGCCAGCAGTTTATCACAGGGAACTGAAGCTTTCTTT. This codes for CASSLSQGTEAFF.

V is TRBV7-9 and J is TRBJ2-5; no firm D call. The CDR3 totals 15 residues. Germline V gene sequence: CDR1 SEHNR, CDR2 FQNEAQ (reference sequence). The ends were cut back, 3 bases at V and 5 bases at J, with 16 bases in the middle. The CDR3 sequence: CASSLQFMGVETQYF. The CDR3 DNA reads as TGTGCCAGCAGCTTGCAGTTTATGGGTGTTGAGACCCAGTACTTC.

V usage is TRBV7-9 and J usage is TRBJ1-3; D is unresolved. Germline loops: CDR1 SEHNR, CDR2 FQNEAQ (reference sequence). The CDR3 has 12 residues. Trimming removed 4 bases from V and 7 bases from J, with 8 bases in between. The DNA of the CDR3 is TGTGCCAGCAGCTCAATGGCGAACACCATATATTTT. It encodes CASSSMANTIYF.

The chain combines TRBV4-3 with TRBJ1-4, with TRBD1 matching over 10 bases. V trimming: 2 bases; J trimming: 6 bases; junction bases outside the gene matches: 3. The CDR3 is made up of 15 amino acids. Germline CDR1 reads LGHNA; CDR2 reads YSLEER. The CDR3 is CASSQRDRGDEKLFF. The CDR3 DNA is TGCGCCAGCAGCCAAAGGGACAGGGGAGATGAAAAACTGTTTTTT.

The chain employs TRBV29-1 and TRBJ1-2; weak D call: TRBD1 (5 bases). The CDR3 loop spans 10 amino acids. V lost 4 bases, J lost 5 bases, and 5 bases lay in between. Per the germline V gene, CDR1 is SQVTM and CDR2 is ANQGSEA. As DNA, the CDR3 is TGCAGCGTTGCAGGGTATGGCTACACCTTC. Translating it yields CSVAGYGYTF.

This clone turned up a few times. The CDR3 bases are TGTGCCAGCAGTTGGACGAACACCGGGGAGCTGTTTTTT. Protein sequence: CASSWTNTGELFF. V usage is TRBV6-2 or TRBV6-3 and J usage is TRBJ2-2; D is uncertain. The CDR3 runs 13 residues. Germline CDR1 is MNHEY and CDR2 is SVGEGT. The V end lost 4 bases, the J end lost 0 bases, and 3 bases lay between the germline ends.

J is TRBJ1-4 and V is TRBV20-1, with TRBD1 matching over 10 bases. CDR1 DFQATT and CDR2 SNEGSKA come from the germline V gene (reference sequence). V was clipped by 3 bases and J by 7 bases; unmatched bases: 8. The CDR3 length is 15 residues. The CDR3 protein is CSASVSGQGSEKLFF. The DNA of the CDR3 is TGCAGTGCTAGTGTGTCGGGACAGGGGAGTGAAAAACTGTTTTTT.

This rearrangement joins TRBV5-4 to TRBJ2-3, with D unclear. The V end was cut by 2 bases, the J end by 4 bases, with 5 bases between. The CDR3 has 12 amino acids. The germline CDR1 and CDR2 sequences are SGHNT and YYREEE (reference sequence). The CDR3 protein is CASSLSADTQYF. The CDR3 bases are TGTGCCAGCAGCTTATCAGCAGATACGCAGTATTTT.

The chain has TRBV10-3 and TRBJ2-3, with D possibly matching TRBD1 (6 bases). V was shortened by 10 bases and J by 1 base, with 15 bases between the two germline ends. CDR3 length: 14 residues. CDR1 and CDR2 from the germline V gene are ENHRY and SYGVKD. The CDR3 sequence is CASREQGRTDTQYF. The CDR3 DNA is TGTGCCAGCCGGGAACAGGGACGCACAGATACGCAGTATTTT.

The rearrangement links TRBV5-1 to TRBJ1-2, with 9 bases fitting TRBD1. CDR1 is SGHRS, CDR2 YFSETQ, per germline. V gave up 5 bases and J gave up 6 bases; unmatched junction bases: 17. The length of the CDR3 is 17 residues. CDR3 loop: CASRRQGTGTGHDGYTF. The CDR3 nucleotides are TGCGCCAGCAGACGCCAGGGGACCGGGACAGGGCATGATGGCTACACCTTC.

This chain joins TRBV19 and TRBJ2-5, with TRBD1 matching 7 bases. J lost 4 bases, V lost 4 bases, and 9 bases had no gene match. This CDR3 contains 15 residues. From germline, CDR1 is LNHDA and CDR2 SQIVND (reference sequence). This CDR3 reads CASSKNRGAGETQYF. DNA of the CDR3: TGTGCCAGTAGTAAAAACAGGGGCGCCGGAGAGACCCAGTACTTC.

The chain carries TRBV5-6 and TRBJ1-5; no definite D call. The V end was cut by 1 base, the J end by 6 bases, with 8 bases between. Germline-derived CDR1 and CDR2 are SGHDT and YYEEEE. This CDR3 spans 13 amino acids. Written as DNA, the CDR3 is TGTGCCAGCAGCTTGATGGGGAGTCAGCCCCAGCATTTT. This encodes CASSLMGSQPQHF.

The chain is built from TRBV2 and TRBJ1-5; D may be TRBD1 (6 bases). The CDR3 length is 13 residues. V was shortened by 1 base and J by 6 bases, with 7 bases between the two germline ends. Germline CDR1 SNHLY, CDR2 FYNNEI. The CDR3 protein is CASSEGGRQPQHF. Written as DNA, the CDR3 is TGTGCCAGCAGTGAAGGGGGGCGTCAGCCCCAGCATTTT.

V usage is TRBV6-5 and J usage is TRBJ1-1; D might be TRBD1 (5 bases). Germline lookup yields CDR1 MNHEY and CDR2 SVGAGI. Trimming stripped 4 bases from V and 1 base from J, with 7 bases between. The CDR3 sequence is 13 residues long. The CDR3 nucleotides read TGTGCCAGCAGTTTCGACAGGAACACTGAAGCTTTCTTT. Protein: CASSFDRNTEAFF.

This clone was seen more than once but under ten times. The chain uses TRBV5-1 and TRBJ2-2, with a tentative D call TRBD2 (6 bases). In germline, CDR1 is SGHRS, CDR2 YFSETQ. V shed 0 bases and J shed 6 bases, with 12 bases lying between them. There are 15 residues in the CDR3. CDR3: CASSLEGRGAGELFF. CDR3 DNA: TGCGCCAGCAGCTTGGAAGGGCGGGGAGCCGGGGAGCTGTTTTTT.